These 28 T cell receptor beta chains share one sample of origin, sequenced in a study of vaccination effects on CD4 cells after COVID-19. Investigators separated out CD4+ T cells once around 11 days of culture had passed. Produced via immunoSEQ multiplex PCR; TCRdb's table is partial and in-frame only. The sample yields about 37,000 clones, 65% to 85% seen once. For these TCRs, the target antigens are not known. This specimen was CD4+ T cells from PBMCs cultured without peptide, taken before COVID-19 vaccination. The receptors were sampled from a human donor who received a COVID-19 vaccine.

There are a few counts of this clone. The CDR3 DNA follows: TGTGCCAGCAGCTTAGGGGGGGTAGTGAACACTGAAGCTTTCTTT. Translating it yields CASSLGGVVNTEAFF. J is TRBJ1-1 and V is TRBV7-9; D may be TRBD1 (5 bases). Trimming shortened V by 1 base and J by 0 bases, and 9 bases separated the two germline ends. Looked up from germline, CDR1 is SEHNR and CDR2 is FQNEAQ (reference sequence). The CDR3 extends over 15 amino acids.

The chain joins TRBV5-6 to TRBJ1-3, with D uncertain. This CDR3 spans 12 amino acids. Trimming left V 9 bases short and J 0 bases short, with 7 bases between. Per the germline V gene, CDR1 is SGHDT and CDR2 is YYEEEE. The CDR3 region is CATRGSGNTIYF. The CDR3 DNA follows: TGTGCCACCCGTGGCTCTGGAAACACCATATATTTT.

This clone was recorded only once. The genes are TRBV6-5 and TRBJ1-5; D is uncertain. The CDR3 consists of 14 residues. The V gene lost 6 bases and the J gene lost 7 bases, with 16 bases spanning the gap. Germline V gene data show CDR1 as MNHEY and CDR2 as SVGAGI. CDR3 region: CASRAMSPGQPQHF. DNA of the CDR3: TGTGCCAGCAGAGCGATGTCACCGGGGCAGCCCCAGCATTTT.

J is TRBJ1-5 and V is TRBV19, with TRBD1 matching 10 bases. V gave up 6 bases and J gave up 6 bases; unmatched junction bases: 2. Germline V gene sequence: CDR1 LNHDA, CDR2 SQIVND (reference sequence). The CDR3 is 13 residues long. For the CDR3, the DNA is TGTGCCAGTAGGGACAGGGGGAGTCAGCCCCAGCATTTT. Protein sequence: CASRDRGSQPQHF.

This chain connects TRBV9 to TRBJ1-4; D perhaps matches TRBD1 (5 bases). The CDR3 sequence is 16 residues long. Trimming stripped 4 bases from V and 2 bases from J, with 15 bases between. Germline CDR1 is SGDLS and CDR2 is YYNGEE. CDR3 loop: CASSPRGRGTNEKLFF. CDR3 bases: TGTGCCAGCAGCCCCCGGGGACGGGGGACTAATGAAAAACTGTTTTTT.

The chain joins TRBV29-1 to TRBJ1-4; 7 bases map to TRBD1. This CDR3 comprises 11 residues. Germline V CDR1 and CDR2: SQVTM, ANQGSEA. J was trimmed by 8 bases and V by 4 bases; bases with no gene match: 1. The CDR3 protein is CSVGQGEKLFF. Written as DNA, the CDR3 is TGCAGCGTTGGACAGGGCGAAAAACTGTTTTTT.

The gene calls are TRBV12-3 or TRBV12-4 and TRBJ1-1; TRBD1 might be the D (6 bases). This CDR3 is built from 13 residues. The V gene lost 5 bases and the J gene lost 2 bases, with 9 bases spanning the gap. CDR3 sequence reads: CASSRGGNTEAFF. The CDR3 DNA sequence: TGTGCCAGCAGTAGAGGGGGTAACACTGAAGCTTTCTTT.

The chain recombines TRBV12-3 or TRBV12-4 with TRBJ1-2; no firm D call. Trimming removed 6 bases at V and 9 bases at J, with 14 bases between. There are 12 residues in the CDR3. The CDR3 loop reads CASSTRAGSYTF. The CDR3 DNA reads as TGTGCCAGCAGCACCCGGGCCGGCAGCTACACCTTC.

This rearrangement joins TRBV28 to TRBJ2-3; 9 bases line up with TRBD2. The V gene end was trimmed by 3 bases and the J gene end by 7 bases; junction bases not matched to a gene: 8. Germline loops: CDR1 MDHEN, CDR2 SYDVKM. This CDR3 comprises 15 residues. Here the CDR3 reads CASSFRASGTNTQYF. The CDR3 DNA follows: TGTGCCAGCAGTTTTAGGGCTAGCGGGACGAATACGCAGTATTTT.

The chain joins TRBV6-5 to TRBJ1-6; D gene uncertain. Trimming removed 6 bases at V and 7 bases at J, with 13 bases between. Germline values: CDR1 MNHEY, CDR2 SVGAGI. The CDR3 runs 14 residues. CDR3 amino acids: CASRIGETNSPLHF. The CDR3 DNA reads TGTGCCAGCAGGATTGGGGAAACCAATTCACCCCTCCACTTT.

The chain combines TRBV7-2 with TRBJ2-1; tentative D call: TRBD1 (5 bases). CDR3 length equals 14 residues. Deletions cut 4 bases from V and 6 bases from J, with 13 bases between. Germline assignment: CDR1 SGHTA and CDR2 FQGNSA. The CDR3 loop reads CASSSDTVSNEQFF. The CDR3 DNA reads TGTGCCAGCAGCTCGGACACCGTGTCCAATGAGCAGTTCTTC.

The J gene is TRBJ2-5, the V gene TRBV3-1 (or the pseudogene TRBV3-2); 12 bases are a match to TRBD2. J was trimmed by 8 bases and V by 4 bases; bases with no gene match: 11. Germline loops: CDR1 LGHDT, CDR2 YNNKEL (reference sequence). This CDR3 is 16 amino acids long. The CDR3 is CASSPTTSGGWETQYF. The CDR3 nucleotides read TGTGCCAGCAGCCCAACGACTAGCGGGGGCTGGGAAACCCAGTACTTC.

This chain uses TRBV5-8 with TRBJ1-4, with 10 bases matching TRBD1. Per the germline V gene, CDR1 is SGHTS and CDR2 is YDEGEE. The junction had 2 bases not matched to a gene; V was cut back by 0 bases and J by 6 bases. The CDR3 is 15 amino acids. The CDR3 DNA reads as TGTGCCAGCAGCTTGGTTGGGACAGGGGATGAAAAACTGTTTTTT. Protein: CASSLVGTGDEKLFF.

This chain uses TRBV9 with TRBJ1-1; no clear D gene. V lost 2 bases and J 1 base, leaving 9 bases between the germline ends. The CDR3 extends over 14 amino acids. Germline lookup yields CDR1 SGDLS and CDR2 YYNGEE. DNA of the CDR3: TGTGCCAGCAGCGTGGGAAACCAGAACACTGAAGCTTTCTTT. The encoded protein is CASSVGNQNTEAFF.

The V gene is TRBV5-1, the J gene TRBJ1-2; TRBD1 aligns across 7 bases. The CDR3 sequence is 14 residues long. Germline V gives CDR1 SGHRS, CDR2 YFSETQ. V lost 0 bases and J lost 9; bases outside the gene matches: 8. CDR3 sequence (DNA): TGCGCCAGCAGCTTGGCCCTGGACAGGCGAAGCTACACCTTC. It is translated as CASSLALDRRSYTF.

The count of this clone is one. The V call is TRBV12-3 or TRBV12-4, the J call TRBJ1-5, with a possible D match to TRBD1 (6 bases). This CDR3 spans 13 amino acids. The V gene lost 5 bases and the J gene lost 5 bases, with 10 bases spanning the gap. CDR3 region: CASSVQGYQPQHF. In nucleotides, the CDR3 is TGTGCCAGCAGTGTTCAGGGGTATCAGCCCCAGCATTTT.

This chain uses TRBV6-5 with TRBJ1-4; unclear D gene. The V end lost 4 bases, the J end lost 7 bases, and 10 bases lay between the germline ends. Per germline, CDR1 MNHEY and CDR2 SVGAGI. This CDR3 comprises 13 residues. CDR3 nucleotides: TGTGCCAGCAGTTTTAAATGGGGTGAAAAACTGTTTTTT. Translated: CASSFKWGEKLFF.

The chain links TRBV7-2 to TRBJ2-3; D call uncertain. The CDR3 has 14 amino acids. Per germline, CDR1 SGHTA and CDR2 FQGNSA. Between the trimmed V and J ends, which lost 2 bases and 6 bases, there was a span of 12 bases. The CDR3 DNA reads TGTGCCAGCAGCTTATGGAACGTGGTGGATACGCAGTATTTT. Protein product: CASSLWNVVDTQYF. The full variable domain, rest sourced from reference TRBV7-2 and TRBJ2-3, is GAGVSQSPSNKVTEKGKDVELRCDPISGHTALYWYRQSLGQGLEFLIYFQGNSAPDKSGLPSDRFSAERTGGSVSTLTIQRTQQEDSAVYLCASSLWNVVDTQYFGPGTRLTVL.

This CDR3 is CASSSGVLEKLFF. In DNA form, the CDR3 reads TGTGCCAGCAGTTCAGGGGTGCTAGAAAAACTGTTTTTT. The J gene is TRBJ1-4, the V gene TRBV12-3 or TRBV12-4; tentative D call: TRBD1 (6 bases). The CDR3 spans 13 residues. Trimming took 4 bases from V and 8 from J, leaving 11 bases between them.

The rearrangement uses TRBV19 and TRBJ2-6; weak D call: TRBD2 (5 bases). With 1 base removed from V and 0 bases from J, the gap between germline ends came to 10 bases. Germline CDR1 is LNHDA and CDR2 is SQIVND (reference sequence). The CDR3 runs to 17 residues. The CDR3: CASSIGLATSGANVLTF. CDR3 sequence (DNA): TGTGCCAGTAGTATAGGCCTAGCCACCTCTGGGGCCAACGTCCTGACTTTC.

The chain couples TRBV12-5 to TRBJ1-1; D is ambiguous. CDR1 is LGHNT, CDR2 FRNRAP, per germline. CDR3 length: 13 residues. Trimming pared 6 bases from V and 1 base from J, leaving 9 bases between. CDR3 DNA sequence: TGTGCTAGTGGGCCAAGAGGGAACACTGAAGCTTTCTTT. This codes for CASGPRGNTEAFF.

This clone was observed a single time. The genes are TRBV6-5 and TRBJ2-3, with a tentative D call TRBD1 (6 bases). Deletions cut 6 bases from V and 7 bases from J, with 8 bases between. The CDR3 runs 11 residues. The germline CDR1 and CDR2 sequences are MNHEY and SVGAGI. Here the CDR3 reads CASSQGNTQYF. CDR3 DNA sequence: TGTGCCAGCAGCCAGGGGAATACGCAGTATTTT.

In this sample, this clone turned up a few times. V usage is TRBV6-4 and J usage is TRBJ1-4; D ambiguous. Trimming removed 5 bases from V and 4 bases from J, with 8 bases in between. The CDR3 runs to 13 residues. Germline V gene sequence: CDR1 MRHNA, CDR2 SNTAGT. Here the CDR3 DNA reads TGTGCCAGCAGTCAGAACAGTAATGAAAAACTGTTTTTT. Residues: CASSQNSNEKLFF.

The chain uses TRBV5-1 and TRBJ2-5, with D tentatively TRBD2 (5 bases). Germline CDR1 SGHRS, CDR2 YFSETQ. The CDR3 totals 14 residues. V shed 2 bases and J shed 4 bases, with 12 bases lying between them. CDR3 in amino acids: CASSFEGDGETQYF. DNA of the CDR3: TGCGCCAGCAGCTTCGAGGGTGACGGAGAGACCCAGTACTTC.

CDR3 nucleotide sequence: TGTGCCATCAGTGAGCTCTCGGACAGGGCTGATGGCTACACCTTC. Translation: CAISELSDRADGYTF. V usage is TRBV10-3 and J usage is TRBJ1-2; TRBD1 matches at 8 bases. The germline V gene encodes CDR1 ENHRY and CDR2 SYGVKD. The CDR3 sequence is 15 residues long. The V and J ends lost 2 bases and 6 bases, in that order; junction bases with no gene match: 8.

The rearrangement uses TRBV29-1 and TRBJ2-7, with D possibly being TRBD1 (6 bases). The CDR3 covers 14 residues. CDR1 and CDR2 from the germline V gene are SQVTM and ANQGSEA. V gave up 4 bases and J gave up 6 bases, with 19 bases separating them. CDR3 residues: CSVAALTGTREQYF. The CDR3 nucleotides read TGCAGCGTTGCCGCCCTGACAGGAACGCGCGAGCAGTACTTC.

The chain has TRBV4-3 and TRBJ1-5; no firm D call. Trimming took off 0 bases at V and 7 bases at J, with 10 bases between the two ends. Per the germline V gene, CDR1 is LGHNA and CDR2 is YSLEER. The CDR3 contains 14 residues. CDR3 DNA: TGCGCCAGCAGCCAAGATGTTACGGACCAGCCCCAGCATTTT. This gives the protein CASSQDVTDQPQHF.

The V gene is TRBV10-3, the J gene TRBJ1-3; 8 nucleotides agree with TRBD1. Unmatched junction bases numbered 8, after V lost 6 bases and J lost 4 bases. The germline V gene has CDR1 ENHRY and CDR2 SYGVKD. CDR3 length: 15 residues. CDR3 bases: TGTGCCATCAGCTTATCCACAGGGGGAGGAAACACCATATATTTT. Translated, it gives CAISLSTGGGNTIYF.